The clone carrying this TCR beta chain was seen only once. Libraries were prepared by immunoSEQ multiplex PCR; TCRdb keeps only in-frame clonotypes and omits some of them. The table lists approximately 230,000 clones, around 85% of them singletons, with about 8.1% in the top ten. This entry belongs to a study of blood T cell repertoires in COVID-19. There are 13 residues in the CDR3. With 6 bases removed from V and 3 bases from J, the gap between germline ends came to 12 bases. CDR1 and CDR2 from the germline V gene are MNHEY and SVGAGI. Input material: peripheral blood. The receptor's source is a man at least 80 years old with acute or convalescent COVID-19. The chain carries TRBV6-5 and TRBJ2-7; the D gene is possibly TRBD1 (5 bases). CDR3 in DNA: TGTGCCAGCAGCTCCCTTACAGGCTACGAGCAGTACTTC. Translating it yields CASSSLTGYEQYF.